This TCR beta chain was obtained from a study of monozygotic twins with cystic fibrosis. Across the study: With about 15 PCR cycles, barcoded libraries came from about 3 micrograms of fragmented DNA. Study-wide results and caveats: J usage was most co-twin-similar in 8 of 16 pairs, V in 13. No link emerged between shared CDR3 counts and age, concordance or severity.

Germline CDR1 and CDR2: LNHNV and YYDKDF (reference sequence). The ends were cut back, 5 bases at V and 4 bases at J, with 9 bases in the middle. The CDR3 runs 13 residues. This clone was counted between two and nine times. As yet, its antigen is unknown. Data came from immunoSEQ multiplex PCR; TCRdb stores just in-frame clones and leaves some out. The table has tens of thousands of clones, less than 95% seen once. Material for sequencing was blood. The TCR was taken from a girl aged 2 to 10 with cystic fibrosis. The chain links TRBV15 to TRBJ1-3; D gene unclear. The CDR3 loop reads CATSSRMGNTIYF. The CDR3 DNA reads as TGTGCCACCAGCTCTCGTATGGGAAACACCATATATTTT.